This TCR beta chain is from a study of CD8 T cells in ankylosing spondylitis. Trimming at V came to 2 bases and at J to 7 bases, leaving 6 bases not matched to a gene. This CDR3 contains 14 residues. Germline V lookup: CDR1 MNHEY, CDR2 SVGAGI. Many counts were recorded for this clonotype. Its specificity is unknown. Broader study findings: Past studies reported some motif variants in reactive arthritis synovial fluid and blood. It was reported that disease-linked clones were significantly enriched in matched ankylosing spondylitis synovial fluid. Among TCR beta sequences, a motif of 7 to 9 highly homologous variants appeared characteristic of ankylosing spondylitis blood.

5'-RACE, quantitative and with molecular barcodes, yielded the TCR beta libraries. TCRdb passed the 5' RACE reads through MiXCR, listing each CDR3 protein once. In the table there are around 120,000 distinct CDR3 sequences, around 9.7% of which are singletons. The J gene is TRBJ2-7, the V gene TRBV6-5; 9 bases match TRBD1. The clonotype comes from a male donor with ankylosing spondylitis or in good health (not recorded which). The sequenced sample consisted of blood, either unsorted or a sorted T cell fraction (not recorded which). This chain's CDR3 is CASSYIQGAREQYF. The DNA of the CDR3 is TGTGCCAGCAGTTACATACAGGGGGCGAGGGAGCAGTACTTC.